The T cell receptor beta chain described here comes from a study of CDR3 diversity in severe acne. TCRdb called the PCR reads again in MiXCR, with one record for every CDR3 protein. Here the sample spans approximately 84,000 distinct CDR3 sequences, 45% to 65% being singletons. The CDR3 has 17 residues. CDR1 and CDR2 (germline): MNHEY, SMNVEV (reference sequence). The sample holds one count of this clonotype. The germline gene is not matched at one end of the junction; a read error may be the cause. The chain links TRBV27 to TRBJ2-2, with a tentative D call TRBD2 (6 bases). Sequencing used blood. This TCR was recovered from a male donor in good health, without acne. The DNA of the CDR3 is TGTGCCAGCGCCCCGGCGGGGTTGGTATATATAACCGGGGTGCTGTTTTTT. It translates to CASAPAGLVYITGVLFF.